This TCR beta chain is from a study of beta chain features in type 1 diabetes. This CDR3 has 16 residues. The trim removed 4 bases at V and 2 bases at J, leaving 9 bases unmatched. Per the germline V gene, CDR1 is SGHRS and CDR2 is YFSETQ. Study-wide results and caveats: When cDNA is sequenced, cells with high TCR expression could be over-represented. Sampled from patients, naive, central memory and Treg TCRB repertoires appeared more similar than those sampled from healthy donors.

Only a few counts were recorded for this clone. Its cognate antigen is unknown. Reverse transcribing all isolated RNA meant expressed TCRB transcripts were sequenced. This table comes from immunoSEQ multiplex PCR, and its TCRdb copy is limited to in-frame clones, with some not included. The sample lists 150,000 to 190,000 clones; around 10% were seen once. This TCR derives from a man between 18 and 29 years old in good health. The material sequenced was central memory CD4+ T cells from blood. The J gene is TRBJ1-2, the V gene TRBV5-1, with 9 bases matching TRBD1. As DNA, the CDR3 is TGCGCCAGCAGCACAGGGACAGGGAAAGGCAACTATGGCTACACCTTC. Protein: CASSTGTGKGNYGYTF.